The rows below give T cell receptor beta chains drawn from one sample of a study of cytomegalovirus exposure and HLA in healthy donors. Only in-frame clones appear in the TCRdb table, and some are missing; sequencing was by immunoSEQ multiplex PCR. The sample contains 90,000 to 95,000 clones, about 77% of which appear only once. Sequencing was performed on PBMCs. All receptors come from a male donor in good health and CMV-seropositive. Both conserved end residues are part of each CDR3. Each record gives: V gene, J gene, clone size, D gene, CDR3 DNA, CDR3 protein. A D gene is named only where the DNA matches it firmly. Clone sizes are given selectively: once, few, many, or a class where the clone is expanded.

V gene: TRBV9
J gene: TRBJ1-1
clone size: -
D gene: TRBD1
CDR3 DNA: TGTGCCAGCAGCGCCTACAGGGGGCTGGCTGAAGCTTTCTTT
CDR3 protein: CASSAYRGLAEAFF

V gene: TRBV5-1
J gene: TRBJ2-6
clone size: -
D gene: -
CDR3 DNA: TGCGCCAGCAGCTCGGGACAAAGGGGCTCTGGGGCCAACGTCCTGACTTTC
CDR3 protein: CASSSGQRGSGANVLTF

V gene: TRBV29-1
J gene: TRBJ2-6
clone size: -
D gene: -
CDR3 DNA: TGCAGCGTTGAATCGTTCGGTACTGTCTGTTATGGGGCCAACGTCCTGACTTTC
CDR3 protein: CSVESFGTVCYGANVLTF

V gene: TRBV5-1
J gene: TRBJ1-6
clone size: -
D gene: TRBD1
CDR3 DNA: TGCGCCAGCAGCTTAGTGGCAGGGGGCCGGGATAATTCACCCCTCCACTTT
CDR3 protein: CASSLVAGGRDNSPLHF

V gene: TRBV5-1
J gene: TRBJ2-7
clone size: -
D gene: TRBD2
CDR3 DNA: TGCGCCAGCAGCTTGGCCTGGGAGGGACGTCCCTACGAGCAGTACTTC
CDR3 protein: CASSLAWEGRPYEQYF

V gene: TRBV28
J gene: TRBJ1-6
clone size: -
D gene: -
CDR3 DNA: TGTGCCAGCCGGCCGGGGGGGCAATCAAATTCACCCCTCCACTTT
CDR3 protein: CASRPGGQSNSPLHF

V gene: TRBV16
J gene: TRBJ1-5
clone size: -
D gene: TRBD1
CDR3 DNA: TGTGCCAGCAGCCGAACTAGACAGGGAGAGCCCCAGCATTTT
CDR3 protein: CASSRTRQGEPQHF

V gene: TRBV29-1
J gene: TRBJ2-5
clone size: -
D gene: TRBD1
CDR3 DNA: TGCAGCGTTAGTTCGGTATCAGGGGGACGAGAGACCCAGTACTTC
CDR3 protein: CSVSSVSGGRETQYF

V gene: TRBV28
J gene: TRBJ1-4
clone size: -
D gene: -
CDR3 DNA: TGTGCCAGCACGGTACAGTCTAATGAAAAACTGTTTTTT
CDR3 protein: CASTVQSNEKLFF

V gene: TRBV29-1
J gene: TRBJ1-3
clone size: -
D gene: -
CDR3 DNA: TGCAGCGGGCTTTTCTCTGGAAACACCATATATTTT
CDR3 protein: CSGLFSGNTIYF

V gene: TRBV5-6
J gene: TRBJ2-1
clone size: -
D gene: -
CDR3 DNA: TGTGCCAGCAGCCGGGGGTGGGGGGGGCCGGATGAGCAGTTCTTC
CDR3 protein: CASSRGWGGPDEQFF

V gene: TRBV6-1
J gene: TRBJ1-4
clone size: -
D gene: -
CDR3 DNA: TGTGCCAGCAGTGAAGGGGCAGGGCGGAATGAAAAACTGTTTTTT
CDR3 protein: CASSEGAGRNEKLFF

V gene: TRBV5-1
J gene: TRBJ2-1
clone size: -
D gene: -
CDR3 DNA: TGCGCCAGCAGATACTCCGGGACTTCCCTCTACAATGAGCAGTTCTTC
CDR3 protein: CASRYSGTSLYNEQFF

V gene: TRBV19
J gene: TRBJ1-2
clone size: -
D gene: -
CDR3 DNA: TGTGCCAGTAGTATGTCTGCAGACAGGCTTTATGGCTACACCTTC
CDR3 protein: CASSMSADRLYGYTF

V gene: TRBV27
J gene: TRBJ1-4
clone size: -
D gene: -
CDR3 DNA: TGTGCCAGCAGTTTATCCCCCGCACTTGCAACTAATGAAAAACTGTTTTTT
CDR3 protein: CASSLSPALATNEKLFF

V gene: TRBV28
J gene: TRBJ1-1
clone size: -
D gene: -
CDR3 DNA: TGTGCCAGCAGCCCGGGGATAGAGACGGCTTTCTTT
CDR3 protein: CASSPGIETAFF

V gene: TRBV9
J gene: TRBJ2-3
clone size: -
D gene: TRBD2
CDR3 DNA: TGTGCCAGCAGCGCCGGGGGGAGCACAGATACGCAGTATTTT
CDR3 protein: CASSAGGSTDTQYF

V gene: TRBV4-2
J gene: TRBJ2-7
clone size: -
D gene: -
CDR3 DNA: TGTGCCAGCTCCGACAGATTCTACGAGCAGTACTTC
CDR3 protein: CASSDRFYEQYF

V gene: TRBV18
J gene: TRBJ1-3
clone size: once
D gene: -
CDR3 DNA: TGTGCCAGCTCACCACTCGACGCAGGGGCCCGCTCTGGAAACACCATATATTTT
CDR3 protein: CASSPLDAGARSGNTIYF

V gene: TRBV5-4
J gene: TRBJ2-7
clone size: -
D gene: -
CDR3 DNA: TGTGCCAGCACGCACCCCGGGGCCTACGAGCAGTACTTC
CDR3 protein: CASTHPGAYEQYF

V gene: TRBV6-6
J gene: TRBJ2-3
clone size: few
D gene: TRBD1
CDR3 DNA: TGTGCCAGCAGTCGTGGACAGGCCCGCACAGATACGCAGTATTTT
CDR3 protein: CASSRGQARTDTQYF

V gene: TRBV27
J gene: TRBJ1-2
clone size: -
D gene: -
CDR3 DNA: TGTGCCAGCAGTTTTTCAGAAAACTATGGCTACACCTTC
CDR3 protein: CASSFSENYGYTF

V gene: TRBV30
J gene: TRBJ2-6
clone size: -
D gene: TRBD1
CDR3 DNA: TGTGCCAGGGGACAGGGGGCCGGGGCCAACGTCCTGACTTTC
CDR3 protein: CARGQGAGANVLTF

V gene: TRBV2
J gene: TRBJ1-1
clone size: -
D gene: -
CDR3 DNA: TGTGCCATCCCCGACCGGGGCACTGAAGCTTTCTTT
CDR3 protein: CAIPDRGTEAFF

V gene: TRBV12-5
J gene: TRBJ2-1
clone size: -
D gene: -
CDR3 DNA: TGTGCTAGTGCCACTTCAGTTGGCAGGGAGTTCTTC
CDR3 protein: CASATSVGREFF

V gene: TRBV13
J gene: TRBJ1-1
clone size: -
D gene: -
CDR3 DNA: TGTGCCAGCAGCTTAGTGACAGGTGAAGCTTTCTTT
CDR3 protein: CASSLVTGEAFF

V gene: TRBV4-2
J gene: TRBJ2-2
clone size: -
D gene: TRBD2
CDR3 DNA: TGTGCCAGCAGCCAAGGAGCAACTAGCGGGAACACCGGGGAGCTGTTTTTT
CDR3 protein: CASSQGATSGNTGELFF

V gene: TRBV6-4
J gene: TRBJ2-3
clone size: once
D gene: TRBD2
CDR3 DNA: TGTGCCAGCAGTGAACTAGCGGGGGGAAGAGATACGCAGTATTTT
CDR3 protein: CASSELAGGRDTQYF

V gene: TRBV6-1
J gene: TRBJ2-7
clone size: -
D gene: TRBD1
CDR3 DNA: TGTGCCAGCAGTGCCTTGGACAGGTACGAGCAGTACTTC
CDR3 protein: CASSALDRYEQYF

V gene: TRBV28
J gene: TRBJ2-7
clone size: -
D gene: TRBD2
CDR3 DNA: TGTGCCAGCAGTACCTCTAGCGGGAGGGTCAATAACTACGAGCAGTACTTC
CDR3 protein: CASSTSSGRVNNYEQYF

V gene: TRBV6-5
J gene: TRBJ1-1
clone size: -
D gene: TRBD1
CDR3 DNA: TGTGCCAGCAGCCAGGGGGCCAAGAACACTGAAGCTTTCTTT
CDR3 protein: CASSQGAKNTEAFF

V gene: TRBV7-9
J gene: TRBJ1-2
clone size: -
D gene: -
CDR3 DNA: TGTGCCAGCAGCCGGGAAGATGGCTACACCTTC
CDR3 protein: CASSREDGYTF

V gene: TRBV2
J gene: TRBJ1-5
clone size: -
D gene: -
CDR3 DNA: TGTGCCAGCAGTGAAGGGGCGGGGCAGCCCCAGCATTTT
CDR3 protein: CASSEGAGQPQHF

V gene: TRBV27
J gene: TRBJ1-1
clone size: -
D gene: TRBD1
CDR3 DNA: TGTGCCAGCAGACTTCGGGACAGCTTTATGAACACTGAAGCTTTCTTT
CDR3 protein: CASRLRDSFMNTEAFF

V gene: TRBV27
J gene: TRBJ2-1
clone size: -
D gene: -
CDR3 DNA: TGTGCCAGCAGTTTAATCGTTGGAGGTGAGCAGTTCTTC
CDR3 protein: CASSLIVGGEQFF

V gene: TRBV27
J gene: TRBJ2-3
clone size: -
D gene: -
CDR3 DNA: TGTGCCAGCAGTTATCAGGGGAACACAGATACGCAGTATTTT
CDR3 protein: CASSYQGNTDTQYF

V gene: TRBV6-5
J gene: TRBJ2-3
clone size: -
D gene: TRBD1
CDR3 DNA: TGTGCCAGCAGTTACTCCGACAGGGCTGTCACAGATACGCAGTATTTT
CDR3 protein: CASSYSDRAVTDTQYF

V gene: TRBV7-3
J gene: TRBJ1-1
clone size: -
D gene: TRBD1
CDR3 DNA: TGTGCCAGCAGCTTAAGACAGGGAAACACTGAAGCTTTCTTT
CDR3 protein: CASSLRQGNTEAFF

V gene: TRBV7-8
J gene: TRBJ1-5
clone size: -
D gene: TRBD1
CDR3 DNA: TGTGCCAGCAGCTTAGGGGACAGTTTTCTTCAGCCCCAGCATTTT
CDR3 protein: CASSLGDSFLQPQHF

V gene: TRBV4-1
J gene: TRBJ2-7
clone size: -
D gene: TRBD1
CDR3 DNA: TGCGCCAGCAGCCAGTGGGGGACAGGGGACGAGCAGTACTTC
CDR3 protein: CASSQWGTGDEQYF

V gene: TRBV27
J gene: TRBJ1-5
clone size: -
D gene: TRBD1
CDR3 DNA: TGTGCCAGCAGTCCCTTAATGACAGGGGGAGGACAGCCCCAGCATTTT
CDR3 protein: CASSPLMTGGGQPQHF

V gene: TRBV28
J gene: TRBJ2-7
clone size: -
D gene: TRBD1
CDR3 DNA: TGTGCCAGCTCGGAGGGGACAGGGGTTAAAGAGCAGTACTTC
CDR3 protein: CASSEGTGVKEQYF

V gene: TRBV19
J gene: TRBJ2-1
clone size: -
D gene: TRBD2
CDR3 DNA: TGTGCCAGTAGTGATCGACTAGCGGGACACTACAATGAGCAGTTCTTC
CDR3 protein: CASSDRLAGHYNEQFF

V gene: TRBV14
J gene: TRBJ1-2
clone size: -
D gene: -
CDR3 DNA: TGTGCCAGCAGCCAAGCTGTGTTCTATGGCTACACCTTC
CDR3 protein: CASSQAVFYGYTF

V gene: TRBV19
J gene: TRBJ2-3
clone size: -
D gene: -
CDR3 DNA: TGTGCCAGTAGTCCTGGCCGCACAGATACGCAGTATTTT
CDR3 protein: CASSPGRTDTQYF

V gene: TRBV13
J gene: TRBJ2-2
clone size: once
D gene: -
CDR3 DNA: TGTGCCAGCAGCTCCACCGGGGGGCAATACACCGGGGAGCTGTTTTTT
CDR3 protein: CASSSTGGQYTGELFF

V gene: TRBV4-1
J gene: TRBJ2-5
clone size: -
D gene: -
CDR3 DNA: TGCGCCAGCAGCCTCCTCCTCGGGGAGACCCAGTACTTC
CDR3 protein: CASSLLLGETQYF

V gene: TRBV10-3
J gene: TRBJ2-1
clone size: -
D gene: -
CDR3 DNA: TGTGCCATCAGTGTTGGGGGACTCGCGGTCGGCCATGAGCAGTTCTTC
CDR3 protein: CAISVGGLAVGHEQFF

V gene: TRBV11-2
J gene: TRBJ2-3
clone size: -
D gene: TRBD2
CDR3 DNA: TGTGCCAGCAGCCCGGAGCGGACTAGTTCAGATACGCAGTATTTT
CDR3 protein: CASSPERTSSDTQYF

V gene: TRBV18
J gene: TRBJ2-7
clone size: -
D gene: -
CDR3 DNA: TGTGCCAGCTCGCCCGGACTCTCCTACGAGCAGTACTTC
CDR3 protein: CASSPGLSYEQYF

V gene: TRBV11-2
J gene: TRBJ2-1
clone size: few
D gene: -
CDR3 DNA: TGTGCCAGCAGCCTGTCCTATGAGCAGTTCTTC
CDR3 protein: CASSLSYEQFF

V gene: TRBV27
J gene: TRBJ2-7
clone size: -
D gene: TRBD1
CDR3 DNA: TGTGCCAGCAGTCGAACCCCCTCAGGGGGCCGATACGAGCAGTACTTC
CDR3 protein: CASSRTPSGGRYEQYF

V gene: TRBV5-1
J gene: TRBJ1-2
clone size: -
D gene: TRBD1
CDR3 DNA: TGCGCCAGCAGGGCCGGGACAGGGGCTAACTATGGCTACACCTTC
CDR3 protein: CASRAGTGANYGYTF

V gene: TRBV5-4
J gene: TRBJ2-7
clone size: -
D gene: TRBD1
CDR3 DNA: TGTGCCAGCAGCTCCGGGACAGGGCACGAGCAGTACTTC
CDR3 protein: CASSSGTGHEQYF

V gene: TRBV30
J gene: TRBJ2-7
clone size: few
D gene: TRBD1
CDR3 DNA: TGTGCCTGGAGTGGACAGGGGGCCAGCGAGCAGTACTTC
CDR3 protein: CAWSGQGASEQYF